These 22 T cell receptor beta chains originate from one sample sequenced in a study of blood T cell repertoires in COVID-19. Method: immunoSEQ multiplex PCR; TCRdb's copy keeps in-frame clones and lacks some. The sample contains nearly 110,000 clones, 76% of which appear only once. Material for sequencing was peripheral blood. The receptors come from an elderly man with COVID-19, enrolled during active disease.

The chain is built from TRBV19 and TRBJ2-7, with 7 bases lining up with TRBD2. Losses at the gene ends were 2 bases for V and 2 bases for J; bases not matched to a gene: 12. This CDR3 has 17 amino acids. Per germline, CDR1 LNHDA and CDR2 SQIVND (reference sequence). The chain's CDR3 is CASSIIALLAATYEQYF. In DNA form, the CDR3 reads TGTGCCAGTAGTATAATAGCCCTGCTAGCGGCAACCTACGAGCAGTACTTC.

The chain recombines TRBV5-1 with TRBJ1-1; D is possibly TRBD1 (5 bases). The ends were cut back, 0 bases at V and 1 base at J, with 16 bases in the middle. Germline V gene lookup returns CDR1 SGHRS and CDR2 YFSETQ. The CDR3 spans 17 residues. CDR3 region: CASSLAILGQGNTEAFF. CDR3 nucleotide sequence: TGCGCCAGCAGCTTGGCCATTTTAGGGCAGGGGAACACTGAAGCTTTCTTT.

This chain uses TRBV28 with TRBJ2-7, with 8 bases that match TRBD2. CDR1 is MDHEN and CDR2 is SYDVKM in the germline V gene. The CDR3 has 14 residues. V lost 6 bases to trimming and J lost 3 bases; unmatched junction nucleotides: 7. This CDR3 reads CASRNSGTVYEQYF. As DNA, the CDR3 is TGTGCCAGCAGGAATAGCGGGACGGTCTACGAGCAGTACTTC.

The table lists this clone with many counts. The chain employs TRBV7-9 and TRBJ1-4; 8 bases line up with TRBD1. This CDR3 is built from 14 residues. CDR1 is SEHNR and CDR2 is FQNEAQ in the germline V gene (reference sequence). With V trimmed by 4 bases and J by 8 bases, 6 bases remained unmatched. CDR3 sequence (DNA): TGTGCCAGCAGCTCACAGGGGGGCGGCGAAAAACTGTTTTTT. Translation: CASSSQGGGEKLFF.

A single count supports this clone. The rearrangement joins TRBV7-9 to TRBJ2-4; 7 bases map to TRBD2. Losses at the gene ends were 1 base for V and 3 bases for J; bases not matched to a gene: 12. The germline gives CDR1 SEHNR, CDR2 FQNEAQ (reference sequence). There are 18 residues in the CDR3. The CDR3 DNA is TGTGCCAGCAGCTTAGGAGCGTCCCGGGGGGTAGTCAAAAACATTCAGTACTTC. It encodes CASSLGASRGVVKNIQYF. The whole variable domain, remainder taken from reference TRBV7-9 and TRBJ2-4, is DTGVSQNPRHKITKRGQNVTFRCDPISEHNRLYWYRQTLGQGPEFLTYFQNEAQLEKSRLLSDRFSAERPKGSFSTLEIQRTEQGDSAMYLCASSLGASRGVVKNIQYFGAGTRLSVL.

The gene calls are TRBV29-1 and TRBJ2-3, with TRBD2 matching 8 bases. The CDR3 length is 14 residues. J was trimmed by 3 bases and V by 4 bases; bases with no gene match: 6. Per germline, CDR1 SQVTM and CDR2 ANQGSEA. The CDR3: CSVAFGGRTDTQYF. DNA of the CDR3: TGCAGCGTTGCGTTCGGCGGGAGGACAGATACGCAGTATTTT.

The gene calls are TRBV4-2 and TRBJ2-1; 9 positions match TRBD2. Per the germline V gene, CDR1 is LGHNA and CDR2 is YNFKEQ. Unmatched junction bases numbered 5, after V lost 1 base and J lost 7 bases. The CDR3 is 15 residues long. The CDR3 DNA sequence: TGTGCCAGCAGCCAAGGCAGGACTAGCGAGAATGAGCAGTTCTTC. Protein sequence: CASSQGRTSENEQFF.

This clone qualifies as medium-sized (0.01 to 0.1%). V is TRBV4-2 and J is TRBJ2-7; 7 nucleotides agree with TRBD1. The trim removed 2 bases at V and 1 base at J, leaving 8 bases unmatched. There are 16 residues in the CDR3. Germline V gene data show CDR1 as LGHNA and CDR2 as YNFKEQ. The chain's CDR3 is CASSQTGASLSYEQYF. The CDR3 DNA reads TGTGCCAGCAGCCAAACAGGGGCGTCCCTTTCCTACGAGCAGTACTTC.

This chain uses TRBV12-3 or TRBV12-4 with TRBJ1-5; 9 bases agree with TRBD1. The trim removed 3 bases at V and 7 bases at J, leaving 1 base unmatched. The CDR3 sequence is 13 residues long. In DNA form, the CDR3 reads TGTGCCAGCAGTTTGGACAGGGGCCAGCCCCAGCATTTT. Translation gives CASSLDRGQPQHF.

V gene TRBV6-5 combines with J gene TRBJ1-6; the match to TRBD1 covers 9 bases. The CDR3 spans 14 residues. Looked up from germline, CDR1 is MNHEY and CDR2 is SVGAGI. Trimming cost V 7 bases and J 9 bases; bases outside gene matches: 7. DNA of the CDR3: TGTGCCAGCACCACAGGGGGCGCGGGTTCACCCCTCCACTTT. Protein product: CASTTGGAGSPLHF.

The chain carries TRBV13 and TRBJ1-2, with 8 positions matching TRBD1. V was clipped by 0 bases and J by 4 bases; unmatched bases: 16. CDR3 length: 19 residues. Germline V gene data show CDR1 as PRHDT and CDR2 as FYEKMQ (reference sequence). The CDR3 spells CASSLGLDRGWGIGYGYTF. Here the CDR3 DNA reads TGTGCCAGCAGCTTAGGCCTCGACAGGGGATGGGGGATAGGCTATGGCTACACCTTC.

This chain links TRBV7-8 with TRBJ2-7; D is perhaps TRBD2 (7 bases). CDR1 and CDR2 from the germline V gene are SGHVS and FQNEAQ. The CDR3 contains 14 residues. V was trimmed by 0 bases and J by 4 bases, leaving 10 bases between them. The CDR3 DNA follows: TGTGCCAGCAGCTTAGCCGGGGGGCCGTACGAGCAGTACTTC. Translated, it gives CASSLAGGPYEQYF.

This chain uses TRBV29-1 with TRBJ2-1; TRBD2 might be the D (5 bases). The ends were cut back, 3 bases at V and 8 bases at J, with 17 bases in the middle. CDR1 is SQVTM, CDR2 ANQGSEA, per germline. The CDR3 is 14 residues long. The CDR3 DNA reads as TGCAGCGTTGAGGGCCTATCGGCGGGCGATGAGCAGTTCTTC. Amino acid sequence: CSVEGLSAGDEQFF.

The table lists this clone with a few counts. The chain employs TRBV4-3 and TRBJ2-2, with D perhaps matching TRBD2 (6 bases). Germline values: CDR1 LGHNA, CDR2 YSLEER. This CDR3 is built from 15 residues. Trimming pared 3 bases from V and 7 bases from J, leaving 15 bases between. The CDR3 nucleotides are TGCGCCAGCAGCCAGTGGCCCCAGGGAGGCGGGGAGCTGTTTTTT. Protein: CASSQWPQGGGELFF.

The chain is built from TRBV18 and TRBJ2-7, with D possibly matching TRBD1 (5 bases). Deletions cut 3 bases from V and 1 base from J, with 13 bases between. The CDR3 length is 15 residues. Germline V lookup: CDR1 KGHSH, CDR2 LQKENI. The CDR3 sequence is CASSPNVGASYEQYF. Here the CDR3 DNA reads TGTGCCAGCTCACCCAACGTTGGGGCTTCCTACGAGCAGTACTTC.

The chain carries TRBV2 and TRBJ1-5, with unresolved D. Germline V gene data show CDR1 as SNHLY and CDR2 as FYNNEI. Trimming stripped 6 bases from V and 5 bases from J, with 14 bases between. The CDR3 spans 14 residues. CDR3 DNA sequence: TGTGCCAGCAGCCAGGCGAATTTGGATCAGCCCCAGCATTTT. The encoded protein is CASSQANLDQPQHF. The full variable domain, its missing parts supplied by reference TRBV2 and TRBJ1-5, is EPEVTQTPSHQVTQMGQEVILRCVPISNHLYFYWYRQILGQKVEFLVSFYNNEISEKSEIFDDQFSVERPDGSNFTLKIRSTKLEDSAMYFCASSQANLDQPQHFGDGTRLSIL.

This clone was observed once. The CDR3 DNA reads as TGTGCCAGCTCACCGGGGGCGAGGGAACGCTACACCTTC. This sequence encodes CASSPGARERYTF. The rearrangement links TRBV18 to TRBJ1-2; maybe TRBD1 (6 bases). Per germline, CDR1 KGHSH and CDR2 LQKENI. The V and J ends lost 3 bases and 9 bases respectively, with 14 bases between them. The CDR3 is 13 residues long.

CDR3 DNA sequence: TGTGCCACCCAACCTGGGGCCGGGACTGAAGCTTTCTTT. Translating it yields CATQPGAGTEAFF. The chain uses TRBV24-1 and TRBJ1-1; a weak D match, TRBD1 (5 bases). Trimming stripped 9 bases from V and 5 bases from J, with 15 bases between. Germline loops: CDR1 KGHDR, CDR2 SFDVKD. The CDR3 runs 13 residues.

Only a few counts were recorded for this clone. The J gene is TRBJ1-2, the V gene TRBV27; D possibly corresponds to TRBD1 (5 bases). Germline V gene sequence: CDR1 MNHEY, CDR2 SMNVEV (reference sequence). CDR3 length: 15 residues. Trimming removed 4 bases at V and 2 bases at J, with 14 bases between. This CDR3 reads CASSYGRGTNYGYTF. CDR3 DNA: TGTGCCAGCAGTTATGGGCGGGGGACCAACTATGGCTACACCTTC.

The rearrangement uses TRBV28 and TRBJ1-2, with D maybe TRBD1 (5 bases). Trimming left V 4 bases short and J 5 bases short, with 8 bases between. Germline values: CDR1 MDHEN, CDR2 SYDVKM. There are 12 residues in the CDR3. Here the CDR3 DNA reads TGTGCCAGCAGTTCCGGGGGATATGGCTACACCTTC. It codes for CASSSGGYGYTF.

This clone was seen a handful of times. J is TRBJ2-2 and V is TRBV25-1; 7 nucleotides align to TRBD1. V lost 3 bases, J lost 5 bases, and 9 bases stayed unmatched. Germline-derived CDR1 and CDR2 are MGHDK and SYGVNS. The CDR3 extends over 16 amino acids. For the CDR3, the DNA is TGTGCCAGCAGTGACCACCGACAGGGCTTAACCGGGGAGCTGTTTTTT. It translates to CASSDHRQGLTGELFF.

V and J are TRBV7-9 and TRBJ1-4, with 7 bases fitting TRBD1. The CDR3 spans 15 residues. V shed 4 bases and J 5 bases; nucleotides not matched to a gene: 7. Per the germline V gene, CDR1 is SEHNR and CDR2 is FQNEAQ (reference sequence). CDR3 loop: CASSSQGGENEKLFF. The CDR3 region has the DNA TGTGCCAGCAGCTCGCAGGGGGGTGAAAATGAAAAACTGTTTTTT. The whole variable domain, filled in from reference TRBV7-9 and TRBJ1-4, reads DTGVSQNPRHKITKRGQNVTFRCDPISEHNRLYWYRQTLGQGPEFLTYFQNEAQLEKSRLLSDRFSAERPKGSFSTLEIQRTEQGDSAMYLCASSSQGGENEKLFFGSGTQLSVL.